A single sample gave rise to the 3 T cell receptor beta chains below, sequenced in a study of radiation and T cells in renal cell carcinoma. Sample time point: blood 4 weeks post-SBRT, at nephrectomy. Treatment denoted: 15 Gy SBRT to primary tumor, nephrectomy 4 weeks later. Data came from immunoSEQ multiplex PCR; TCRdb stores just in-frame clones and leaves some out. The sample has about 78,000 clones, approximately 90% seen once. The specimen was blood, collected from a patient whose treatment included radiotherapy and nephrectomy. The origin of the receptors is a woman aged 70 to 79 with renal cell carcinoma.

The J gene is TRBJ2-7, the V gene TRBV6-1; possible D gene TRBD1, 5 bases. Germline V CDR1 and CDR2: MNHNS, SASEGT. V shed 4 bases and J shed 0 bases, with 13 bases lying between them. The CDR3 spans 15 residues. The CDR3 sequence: CASSGGSHRSYEQYF. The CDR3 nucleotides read TGTGCCAGCAGTGGGGGCAGCCATCGCTCCTACGAGCAGTACTTC.

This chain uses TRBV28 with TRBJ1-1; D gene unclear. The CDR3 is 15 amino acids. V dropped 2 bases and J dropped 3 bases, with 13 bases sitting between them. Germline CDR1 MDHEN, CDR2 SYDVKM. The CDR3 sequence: CASSLGRGHDTEAFF. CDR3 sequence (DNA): TGTGCCAGCAGTTTAGGCCGGGGTCACGACACTGAAGCTTTCTTT.

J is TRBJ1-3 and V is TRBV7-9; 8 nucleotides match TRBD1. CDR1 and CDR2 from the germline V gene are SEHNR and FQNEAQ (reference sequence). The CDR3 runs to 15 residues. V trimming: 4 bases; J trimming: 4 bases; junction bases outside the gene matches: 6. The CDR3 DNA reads TGTGCCAGCAGCTCCTCGACAGGGGTCGGAAACACCATATATTTT. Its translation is CASSSSTGVGNTIYF.